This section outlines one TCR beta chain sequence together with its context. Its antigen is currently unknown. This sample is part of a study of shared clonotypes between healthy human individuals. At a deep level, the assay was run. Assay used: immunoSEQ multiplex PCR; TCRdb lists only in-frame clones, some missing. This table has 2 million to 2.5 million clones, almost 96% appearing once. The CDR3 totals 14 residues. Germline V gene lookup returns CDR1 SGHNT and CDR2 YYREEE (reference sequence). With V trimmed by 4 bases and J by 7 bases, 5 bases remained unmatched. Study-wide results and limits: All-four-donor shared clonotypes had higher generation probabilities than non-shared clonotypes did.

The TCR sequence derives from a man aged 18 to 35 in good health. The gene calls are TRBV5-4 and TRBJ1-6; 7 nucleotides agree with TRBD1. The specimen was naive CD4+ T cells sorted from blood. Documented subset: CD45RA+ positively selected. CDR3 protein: CASSPAGGNSPLHF. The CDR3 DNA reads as TGTGCCAGCAGCCCGGCAGGGGGGAATTCACCCCTCCACTTT.